One and the same sample provided the 2 T cell receptor beta chains below, sequenced in a study of CD8+CD57+ T cells in acquired aplastic anemia. The use of genomic DNA as template underpinned the TCR beta VDJ and CDR3 profiling. Using its own MiXCR run on the reads, TCRdb lists one record per CDR3 protein. The sample yields 100,000 to 120,000 distinct CDR3 sequences, less than 65% seen once. Material: sorted CD4+, CD8+, or CD8+CD57+ T cells (not recorded which) from PBMCs. These receptor sequences come from a human donor in good health, serving as a control.

The rearrangement uses TRBV7-8 and TRBJ1-2; TRBD1 might be the D (5 bases). This CDR3 is 13 amino acids long. Deletions cut 2 bases from V and 4 bases from J, with 8 bases between. Germline lookup yields CDR1 SGHVS and CDR2 FQNEAQ. CDR3 coding DNA: TGTGCCAGCAGCTTATACGGGGGCTATGGCTACACCTTC. It codes for CASSLYGGYGYTF.

Of note for this clonotype: The junction differs from germline at one of its ends, possibly a read error. The rearrangement joins TRBV20-1 to TRBJ2-5, with D tentatively TRBD2 (5 bases). The CDR3 runs 10 residues. Germline V gene lookup returns CDR1 DFQATT and CDR2 SNEGSKA (reference sequence). The CDR3 spells CSAREVLVVF. CDR3 bases: TGCAGTGCTAGAGAGGTACTAGTCGTCTTC.